Listed here are 8 T cell receptor beta chains from one sample, sequenced in a study of T cells in narcolepsy. Sequencing was performed with immunoSEQ multiplex PCR; in TCRdb, only in-frame clones are kept and a portion is missing. The sample carries more than 25,000 clones, roughly 78% recorded once. Sequenced: memory (CD45RA-) CD4+ T cells from blood. These TCRs come from a human donor in good health.

The DNA for the CDR3 is TGTGCCAGCAGGCAGGGACCTGGGGCCAACGTCCTGACTTTC. This sequence encodes CASRQGPGANVLTF. The chain is built from TRBV6-1 and TRBJ2-6; D possibly matches TRBD1 or TRBD2 (5 bases each). V lost 6 bases, J lost 2 bases, and 8 bases lay in between. The germline V gene encodes CDR1 MNHNS and CDR2 SASEGT. The CDR3 is made up of 14 amino acids.

In its sample, this clone was seen once. The gene calls are TRBV28 and TRBJ1-1; TRBD1 might be the D (6 bases). The germline V gene has CDR1 MDHEN and CDR2 SYDVKM. The CDR3 covers 11 residues. V lost 2 bases to trimming and J lost 8 bases, with 6 bases between them. The CDR3 DNA reads as TGTGCCAGCAGTTTAGGGACAGAAGCTTTCTTT. Residues: CASSLGTEAFF.

The rearrangement joins TRBV28 to TRBJ1-1; D gene ambiguous. V was shortened by 3 bases and J by 2 bases, with 4 bases between the two germline ends. The germline V gene encodes CDR1 MDHEN and CDR2 SYDVKM. The CDR3 is made up of 12 amino acids. CDR3 loop: CASSFYNTEAFF. The CDR3, as DNA: TGTGCCAGCAGTTTTTACAACACTGAAGCTTTCTTT.

The chain carries TRBV28 and TRBJ2-5; TRBD2 aligns across 12 bases. The closer fit of TRBJ2-7 to the DNA end suggests the J call may be wrong. Per the germline V gene, CDR1 is MDHEN and CDR2 is SYDVKM. This CDR3 comprises 17 residues. CDR3 loop: CASRVSGLAGGSYEQYF. The CDR3 bases are TGTGCCAGCAGGGTCTCGGGACTAGCGGGCGGCTCCTACGAGCAGTACTTC.

The rearrangement uses TRBV5-5 and TRBJ1-2; a weak D match, TRBD1 (5 bases). The CDR3 length is 16 residues. The germline CDR1 and CDR2 sequences are SGHKS and YYEKEE (reference sequence). Trimming shortened V by 3 bases and J by 0 bases, and 15 bases separated the two germline ends. CDR3: CASSSTATQANYGYTF. Here the CDR3 DNA reads TGTGCCAGCAGCTCGACAGCGACCCAAGCTAACTATGGCTACACCTTC.

CDR3 DNA: TGTGCCAGCAGTTTACTTAGACTAGCGGATAACACAGATACGCAGTATTTT. It codes for CASSLLRLADNTDTQYF. The V and J genes are TRBV27 and TRBJ2-3; 9 bases fit TRBD2. V dropped 2 bases and J dropped 2; count of bases not matched to a gene: 8. This CDR3 has 17 residues. Germline CDR1 and CDR2: MNHEY and SMNVEV (reference sequence).

This rearrangement joins TRBV7-3 to TRBJ2-7, with TRBD2 matching 8 bases. The CDR3 sequence is 16 residues long. Germline V gene data show CDR1 as SGHTA and CDR2 as FQGTGA. Unmatched junction bases numbered 12, after V lost 4 bases and J lost 4 bases. This CDR3 reads CASSSRFSGRSYEQYF. Written as DNA, the CDR3 is TGTGCCAGCAGCTCTCGGTTCAGCGGGAGAAGTTACGAGCAGTACTTC.

The rearrangement links TRBV6-4 to TRBJ1-1; D is undetermined. V was clipped by 5 bases and J by 0 bases, with 7 bases between them. CDR1 and CDR2 (germline): MRHNA, SNTAGT. CDR3 length: 13 amino acids. Here the CDR3 DNA reads TGTGCCAGCAGTTGGGATCTGAACACTGAAGCTTTCTTT. Protein sequence: CASSWDLNTEAFF.